Following are 24 T cell receptor beta chains from one sample sequenced in a study of cytomegalovirus exposure and HLA in healthy donors. The PCR made use of 60 Vbeta and 13 Jbeta primers. Profiling relied on immunoSEQ multiplex PCR, and the TCRdb table lists in-frame clones only, not all of them. The repertoire consists of around 140,000 clones, with 77% occurring once and the leading ten covering 4.2%. The sample comprised PBMCs. These receptors all stem from a male donor in good health and CMV-seropositive.

This clone has only one observation. V and J are TRBV5-1 and TRBJ2-7; TRBD1 aligns across 12 bases. The CDR3 has 16 residues. V was clipped by 2 bases and J by 4 bases; unmatched bases: 7. Per the germline V gene, CDR1 is SGHRS and CDR2 is YFSETQ. The CDR3 nucleotides are TGCGCCAGCAGCTTCACCAGGGACAGGGGGCTGTACGAGCAGTACTTC. Encoded protein: CASSFTRDRGLYEQYF.

The chain is built from TRBV5-5 and TRBJ2-5, with D hard to call. Germline loops: CDR1 SGHKS, CDR2 YYEKEE (reference sequence). The CDR3 covers 16 residues. The ends were cut back, 6 bases at V and 7 bases at J, with 25 bases in the middle. The CDR3 region has the DNA TGTGCCAGCACCGATAGCAGCATCCGGTCGGTGGGGACCCAGTACTTC. Protein product: CASTDSSIRSVGTQYF.

This clone appeared a few times. The gene calls are TRBV19 and TRBJ2-7, with D maybe TRBD2 (6 bases). The germline CDR1 and CDR2 sequences are LNHDA and SQIVND (reference sequence). CDR3 length: 15 residues. The germline V and J ends were trimmed by 3 bases and 5 bases, with 17 bases remaining between them. The CDR3 here is CASSMGGGLFNEQYF. CDR3 DNA sequence: TGTGCCAGTAGTATGGGGGGAGGTCTCTTCAACGAGCAGTACTTC.

The chain is built from TRBV18 and TRBJ2-5; D is unresolved. From germline, CDR1 is KGHSH and CDR2 LQKENI. The V end lost 1 base, the J end lost 5 bases, and 8 bases lay between the germline ends. The CDR3 is 13 residues long. The CDR3 DNA follows: TGTGCCAGCTCACCACTTAGCTGGGAGACCCAGTACTTC. This sequence encodes CASSPLSWETQYF.

V and J are TRBV19 and TRBJ2-4, with D maybe TRBD1 (6 bases). Germline CDR1 LNHDA, CDR2 SQIVND (reference sequence). CDR3 length equals 13 residues. Deletions cut 8 bases from V and 0 bases from J, with 8 bases between. DNA for the CDR3: TGTGCCAGTGAGGGGGTAGCCAAAAACATTCAGTACTTC. It encodes CASEGVAKNIQYF.

The gene calls are TRBV29-1 and TRBJ2-7, with TRBD1 matching over 10 bases. V shed 6 bases, J shed 6 bases, and the junction held 17 bases outside the gene matches. Germline V CDR1 and CDR2: SQVTM, ANQGSEA. This CDR3 comprises 16 residues. CDR3 sequence: CSVTLLFGTGVSEQYF. The CDR3 bases are TGCAGCGTGACATTGCTTTTCGGGACAGGGGTGAGCGAGCAGTACTTC.

This clone was picked up a small number of times. As DNA, the CDR3 is TGTGCCAGTAGTACCTCCGGCAGGGTGAATCAGCCCCAGCATTTT. Protein sequence: CASSTSGRVNQPQHF. The chain couples TRBV19 to TRBJ1-5, with D perhaps TRBD1 (5 bases). Germline loops: CDR1 LNHDA, CDR2 SQIVND (reference sequence). The CDR3 runs 15 residues. Between the trimmed V and J ends, which lost 4 bases and 4 bases, there was a span of 14 bases.

The chain has TRBV27 and TRBJ2-7, with D maybe TRBD1 (5 bases). This CDR3 comprises 14 residues. Trimming stripped 5 bases from V and 0 bases from J, with 11 bases between. CDR1 MNHEY and CDR2 SMNVEV come from the germline V gene (reference sequence). The CDR3 here is CASSHSRASYEQYF. The CDR3 bases are TGTGCCAGCAGTCATTCCAGGGCCTCCTACGAGCAGTACTTC.

The gene calls are TRBV5-1 and TRBJ2-5; D is undetermined. This CDR3 contains 14 residues. CDR1 is SGHRS, CDR2 YFSETQ, per germline. V was trimmed by 4 bases and J by 5 bases, leaving 15 bases between them. The CDR3 nucleotides are TGCGCCAGCAGCCCGATAAGCGCCGGGGAGACCCAGTACTTC. Its protein product is CASSPISAGETQYF.

The V and J genes are TRBV27 and TRBJ2-7; 7 nucleotides match TRBD1. Germline-derived CDR1 and CDR2 are MNHEY and SMNVEV (reference sequence). CDR3 length equals 14 residues. The junction had 6 bases not matched to a gene; V was cut back by 2 bases and J by 5 bases. For the CDR3, the DNA is TGTGCCAGCAGTTTAGACAGGGTGTCCCACGAGCAGTACTTC. It translates to CASSLDRVSHEQYF.

CDR3 sequence reads: CASSLGVRGPGELFF. CDR3 coding DNA: TGTGCCAGCAGCTTAGGTGTCAGGGGGCCCGGGGAGCTGTTTTTT. The chain links TRBV7-2 to TRBJ2-2, with 8 bases lining up with TRBD1. V lost 1 base to trimming and J lost 6 bases; unmatched junction nucleotides: 4. CDR3 length: 15 amino acids. CDR1 and CDR2 (germline): SGHTA, FQGNSA.

The chain recombines TRBV5-1 with TRBJ2-5; TRBD2 matches 9 bases. V lost 1 base and J lost 1; bases outside the gene matches: 8. Germline-derived CDR1 and CDR2 are SGHRS and YFSETQ. The CDR3 covers 17 residues. CDR3 sequence: CASSLTRLAGLQETQYF. Here the CDR3 DNA reads TGCGCCAGCAGCTTGACGCGTCTAGCGGGGCTCCAAGAGACCCAGTACTTC.

There are a few counts of this clone. The chain carries TRBV9 and TRBJ1-6; TRBD1 is a possible D gene (6 bases). CDR1 and CDR2 from the germline V gene are SGDLS and YYNGEE. The CDR3 consists of 15 residues. Trimming removed 6 bases from V and 7 bases from J, with 17 bases in between. The CDR3 reads CASNAKGDANSPLHF. CDR3 nucleotide sequence: TGTGCCAGCAACGCTAAGGGGGATGCCAATTCACCCCTCCACTTT.

The chain employs TRBV5-1 and TRBJ2-2, with D possibly being TRBD2 (6 bases). With 3 bases removed from V and 4 bases from J, the gap between germline ends came to 13 bases. The CDR3 sequence is 15 residues long. CDR1 is SGHRS and CDR2 is YFSETQ in the germline V gene. This CDR3 reads CASSSGAVVTGELFF. The CDR3 nucleotides read TGCGCCAGCAGCTCGGGAGCTGTGGTCACCGGGGAGCTGTTTTTT.

The rearrangement links TRBV19 to TRBJ1-5, with 7 positions matching TRBD1. The CDR3 consists of 14 residues. The V gene end was trimmed by 3 bases and the J gene end by 6 bases; junction bases not matched to a gene: 5. CDR1 LNHDA and CDR2 SQIVND come from the germline V gene (reference sequence). CDR3 bases: TGTGCCAGTAGTATCCGGGACAGCGGTCAGCCCCAGCATTTT. Translated, it gives CASSIRDSGQPQHF.

The chain couples TRBV7-9 to TRBJ1-2; 8 bases map to TRBD1. J gave up 8 bases and V 4 bases, and 12 bases lay outside the gene matches. There are 15 residues in the CDR3. Germline V gene sequence: CDR1 SEHNR, CDR2 FQNEAQ (reference sequence). This chain's CDR3 is CASSSTATGEYGYTF. In nucleotides, the CDR3 is TGTGCCAGCAGCTCCACGGCGACAGGGGAGTACGGCTACACCTTC. Together with reference TRBV7-9 and TRBJ1-2, the CDR3 gives the full variable domain: DTGVSQNPRHKITKRGQNVTFRCDPISEHNRLYWYRQTLGQGPEFLTYFQNEAQLEKSRLLSDRFSAERPKGSFSTLEIQRTEQGDSAMYLCASSSTATGEYGYTFGSGTRLTVV.

The chain recombines TRBV2 with TRBJ1-6, with D possibly being TRBD1 (5 bases). V dropped 3 bases and J dropped 9 bases, with 12 bases sitting between them. The length of the CDR3 is 14 residues. Germline V gives CDR1 SNHLY, CDR2 FYNNEI. The CDR3 region is CASSEEGTGSPLHF. In DNA form, the CDR3 reads TGTGCCAGCAGTGAGGAGGGGACTGGTTCACCCCTCCACTTT.

This sequence joins TRBV10-3 and TRBJ2-3, with 9 bases identical to TRBD2. CDR1 is ENHRY, CDR2 SYGVKD, per germline. CDR3 length: 14 amino acids. Germline trimming cut 4 bases from V and 6 bases from J; bases unmatched to any gene: 5. The CDR3 spells CAISVGGGADTQYF. The CDR3 DNA reads TGTGCCATCAGTGTGGGCGGGGGGGCTGATACGCAGTATTTT.

The chain is built from TRBV6-1 and TRBJ1-2, with D maybe TRBD1 (6 bases). CDR1 MNHNS and CDR2 SASEGT come from the germline V gene. The CDR3 contains 14 residues. Trimming shortened V by 3 bases and J by 4 bases, and 12 bases separated the two germline ends. The CDR3 region has the DNA TGTGCCAGCAGTGATTCAGGGGACGTCTATGGCTACACCTTC. This sequence encodes CASSDSGDVYGYTF.

The chain uses TRBV2 and TRBJ1-5, with D maybe TRBD1 (6 bases). Germline CDR1 reads SNHLY; CDR2 reads FYNNEI. The CDR3 is made up of 13 amino acids. The germline V and J ends were trimmed by 10 bases and 3 bases, with 13 bases remaining between them. CDR3 bases: TGTGCCACCCGGGGGGGCGACAATCAGCCCCAGCATTTT. This translates into CATRGGDNQPQHF.

This clone came up a few times. The V call is TRBV18, the J call TRBJ2-3; D is possibly TRBD2 (6 bases). From germline, CDR1 is KGHSH and CDR2 LQKENI. Trimming took 5 bases from V and 6 from J, leaving 12 bases between them. The length of the CDR3 is 13 residues. CDR3 sequence: CASSRDFRDTQYF. The CDR3 coding sequence is TGTGCCAGCTCAAGGGACTTTCGGGATACGCAGTATTTT.

The chain is built from TRBV9 and TRBJ2-3; 12 positions match TRBD2. With 4 bases clipped from V and 5 bases from J, the junction kept 5 bases outside the gene matches. Per the germline V gene, CDR1 is SGDLS and CDR2 is YYNGEE. The CDR3 covers 15 residues. The CDR3 spells CASSPTSGGGDTQYF. For the CDR3, the DNA is TGTGCCAGCAGCCCGACTAGCGGGGGAGGAGATACGCAGTATTTT.

There are a few counts of this clone. The identical CDR3 is also encoded by other nucleotide sequences in the sample. The V call is TRBV5-1, the J call TRBJ2-5; D ambiguous. CDR3 length: 11 residues. Germline values: CDR1 SGHRS, CDR2 YFSETQ. Deletions cut 4 bases from V and 5 bases from J, with 6 bases between. The chain's CDR3 is CASSLKETQYF. CDR3 DNA sequence: TGCGCCAGCAGCCTAAAGGAGACCCAGTACTTC.

V usage is TRBV19 and J usage is TRBJ1-2; perhaps TRBD1 as D (6 bases). This CDR3 region has 15 residues. Germline CDR1 reads LNHDA; CDR2 reads SQIVND (reference sequence). The V end was cut by 6 bases, the J end by 4 bases, with 18 bases between. CDR3 protein: CASSPRDTDRYGYTF. The CDR3 DNA reads as TGTGCCAGTAGCCCCCGGGACACAGACCGCTATGGCTACACCTTC.